This is a list of T cell receptor beta chains from one sample in a study of T cell repertoires in cytomegalovirus infection. TCRdb recomputed calls from the reads with MiXCR, one row per CDR3 protein. Of some 700,000 distinct CDR3 sequences in the sample, roughly 30% were seen once. Their antigen targets remain unknown. Sequenced here: cultured PBMCs, sampled from culture after CMV antigen stimulation. These receptors were obtained from a human donor in good health (CMV status not recorded). Some clones in this sample may be carry-over from other donors' samples. The CDR3 runs from the conserved cysteine through the conserved F or W. The D gene is left open where the match is weak. Expanded clones are given a class, and other clones once, few, many or no size at all.

>.|TRBD1|TRBV2|TRBJ1-4
CASSEGGTGGEKLFF
TGTGCCAGCAGTGAGGGCGGGACAGGGGGGGAAAAACTGTTTTTT
>.|.|TRBV6-2/TRBV6-3|TRBJ2-7
CASSYNRKGSYEQYF
TGTGCCAGCAGTTACAACAGGAAGGGGTCCTACGAGCAGTACTTC
>.|.|TRBV7-8|TRBJ2-5
CASSLEAVATQYF
TGTGCCAGCAGCTTAGAGGCCGTCGCGACCCAGTACTTC
>.|.|TRBV11-2|TRBJ2-1
CASSPTGWQPGAHNEQFF
TGTGCCAGCAGCCCTACAGGGTGGCAGCCCGGAGCTCACAATGAGCAGTTCTTC
>.|.|TRBV7-6|TRBJ2-5
CASSTNRGGETQYF
TGTGCCAGCAGCACTAACAGGGGGGGAGAGACCCAGTACTTC
>few|.|TRBV6-6|TRBJ1-2
CASSASGHTFGYTF
TGTGCCAGCAGTGCCTCGGGACATACATTCGGCTACACCTTC
>.|.|TRBV7-2|TRBJ1-2
CASSLTQDSPYGYTF
TGTGCCAGCAGCTTAACCCAGGACAGCCCGTATGGCTACACCTTC
>few|.|TRBV29-1|TRBJ1-5
CSVEGPAQGPTDGSNQPQHF
TGCAGCGTTGAAGGCCCGGCCCAGGGTCCGACCGATGGGAGCAATCAGCCCCAGCATTTT
>.|TRBD1|TRBV19|TRBJ1-2
CASSQTGGRGYGYTF
TGTGCCAGTAGCCAAACAGGGGGCCGGGGCTATGGCTACACCTTC
>.|.|TRBV6-1|TRBJ2-5
CASKKAAAQETQYF
TGTGCCAGCAAAAAGGCTGCGGCCCAAGAGACCCAGTACTTC
>.|TRBD1|TRBV7-2|TRBJ2-1
CASDPGTGNHEQFF
TGTGCCAGCGATCCCGGGACAGGGAACCATGAGCAGTTCTTC
>once|.|TRBV2|TRBJ2-1
CASSTPFEEQFF
TGTGCCAGCAGTACACCCTTCGAAGAGCAGTTCTTC
>few|.|TRBV4-1|TRBJ2-5
CASSQVSFQETQYF
TGCGCCAGCAGCCAGGTTTCGTTCCAAGAGACCCAGTACTTC
>.|.|TRBV5-1|TRBJ2-3
CASSLAGPKSSTDTQYF
TGCGCCAGCAGCTTGGCGGGACCAAAGTCTAGCACAGATACGCAGTATTTT
>few|.|TRBV25-1|TRBJ2-1
CASSAGSSSYNEQFF
TGTGCCAGCAGTGCGGGGAGTAGCTCCTACAATGAGCAGTTCTTC
>.|.|TRBV7-9|TRBJ1-4
CASSSWGGLREKLFF
TGTGCCAGCAGCTCGTGGGGAGGGTTGCGAGAAAAACTGTTTTTT
>.|.|TRBV10-3|TRBJ2-5
CAISEKNQETQYF
TGTGCCATCAGTGAGAAGAACCAAGAGACCCAGTACTTC
>.|.|TRBV3-1|TRBJ1-1
CASSQGTAANTEAFF
TGTGCCAGCAGCCAAGGGACAGCCGCGAACACTGAAGCTTTCTTT
>.|.|TRBV20-1|TRBJ2-5
CSARAATIQETQYF
TGCAGTGCTAGAGCCGCCACTATCCAAGAGACCCAGTACTTC
>.|.|TRBV11-2|TRBJ1-4
CASSLYKGSATNEKLFF
TGTGCCAGCAGCTTATATAAGGGAAGTGCAACTAATGAAAAACTGTTTTTT
>.|.|TRBV4-3|TRBJ2-2
CASSPVRSNTGELFF
TGCGCCAGCAGCCCAGTCAGGTCGAACACCGGGGAGCTGTTTTTT
>.|.|TRBV28|TRBJ2-7
CASNLGASEQYF
TGTGCCAGCAACCTTGGGGCTAGCGAGCAGTACTTC
>.|.|TRBV4-1|TRBJ2-3
CASSPLPDGASQYF
TGCGCCAGCAGCCCCCTTCCGGACGGCGCTTCGCAGTATTTT
>few|.|TRBV7-9|TRBJ1-6
CASSLVGGLNSPLHF
TGTGCCAGCAGCTTAGTCGGGGGGCTGAATTCACCCCTCCACTTT
>few|.|TRBV19|TRBJ1-1
CASSNGLNTEAFF
TGTGCCAGTAGTAATGGGCTGAACACTGAAGCTTTCTTT
>.|.|TRBV12-3/TRBV12-4|TRBJ2-7
CASSVRARLQYF
TGTGCCAGCAGTGTCCGGGCTCGGTTGCAGTACTTC
>few|TRBD2|TRBV6-2/TRBV6-3|TRBJ2-7
CASTHPGEAGAWEQYF
TGTGCCAGCACCCACCCCGGGGAAGCGGGAGCTTGGGAGCAGTACTTC
>.|.|TRBV6-5|TRBJ2-2
CASSYVVGRLNTGELFF
TGTGCCAGCAGTTACGTCGTGGGCAGATTGAACACCGGGGAGCTGTTTTTT
>.|.|TRBV10-2|TRBJ1-6
CASTGYANSPLHF
TGCGCCAGTACAGGGTATGCGAATTCACCCCTCCACTTT
>.|TRBD2|TRBV7-8|TRBJ2-7
CASSPDRVKIAGGGYEQYF
TGTGCCAGCAGCCCCGACAGGGTGAAAATAGCGGGAGGGGGCTACGAGCAGTACTTC
>.|.|TRBV6-1|TRBJ1-5
CASSEALHRASDQPQHF
TGTGCCAGCAGTGAAGCGCTTCACAGGGCTTCGGATCAGCCCCAGCATTTT
>few|TRBD1|TRBV19|TRBJ1-4
CASKRTGGTTNEKLFF
TGTGCCAGTAAGCGGACAGGGGGCACAACTAATGAAAAACTGTTTTTT
>.|.|TRBV12-3/TRBV12-4|TRBJ2-6
CASSLWQAGANVLTF
TGTGCCAGCAGTTTATGGCAGGCTGGGGCCAACGTCCTGACTTTC
>.|.|TRBV4-1|TRBJ2-1
CASSQVRNEQFF
TGCGCCAGCAGCCAAGTGCGAAATGAGCAGTTCTTC
>few|.|TRBV7-2|TRBJ1-4
CASSSGMGDEKLFF
TGTGCCAGCAGCTCAGGGATGGGGGATGAAAAACTGTTTTTT
>many|.|TRBV7-2|TRBJ1-5
CASSLDRGSRPQHF
TGTGCCAGCAGCTTAGACCGGGGCAGTAGGCCCCAGCATTTT
>.|TRBD1|TRBV20-1|TRBJ2-1
CSARGTGAYNEQFF
TGCAGTGCTAGAGGGACAGGGGCCTACAATGAGCAGTTCTTC
>.|.|TRBV5-5|TRBJ1-1
CASSLAEGAVNTEAFF
TGTGCCAGCAGCTTGGCCGAAGGGGCGGTGAACACTGAAGCTTTCTTT
>few|.|TRBV10-2|TRBJ2-4
CASSEGLKNIQYF
TGCGCCAGCAGTGAAGGTCTCAAAAACATTCAGTACTTC
>few|.|TRBV5-4|TRBJ2-5
CASSSATETQYF
TGTGCCAGCAGCTCAGCGACAGAGACCCAGTACTTC
>few|.|TRBV20-1|TRBJ2-5
CSVWVIAKETQYF
TGCAGTGTCTGGGTTATAGCGAAAGAGACCCAGTACTTC
>.|.|TRBV2|TRBJ2-7
CASSSSNLYEQYF
TGTGCCAGCAGTTCCAGCAACCTCTACGAGCAGTACTTC
>few|.|TRBV7-2|TRBJ2-5
CASSLVKGQETQYF
TGTGCCAGCAGCTTAGTGAAGGGCCAAGAGACCCAGTACTTC
>.|TRBD2|TRBV19|TRBJ2-1
CASSIVPAGGNEQFF
TGTGCCAGTAGTATAGTCCCAGCGGGAGGAAATGAGCAGTTCTTC
>.|TRBD2|TRBV7-2|TRBJ2-1
CASSFRGGSSYNEQFF
TGTGCCAGCAGCTTCCGCGGGGGGAGCTCCTACAATGAGCAGTTCTTC
>.|TRBD1|TRBV7-9|TRBJ1-2
CASSRQGPNYGYTF
TGTGCCAGCAGCCGACAGGGCCCGAACTATGGCTACACCTTC
>.|.|TRBV6-6|TRBJ2-5
CASEVSRGQETQYF
TGTGCCAGCGAAGTCTCCCGCGGACAAGAGACCCAGTACTTC
>few|.|TRBV7-2|TRBJ2-3
CASSLESGGGGTQYF
TGTGCCAGCAGCTTAGAATCGGGGGGCGGTGGTACGCAGTATTTT
>few|TRBD2|TRBV12-3/TRBV12-4|TRBJ2-3
CASSSSGLQYF
TGTGCCAGCAGTTCTAGCGGACTTCAGTATTTT
>.|.|TRBV28|TRBJ2-6
CASSSTGRGTGANVLTF
TGTGCCAGCAGTTCAACAGGGCGAGGGACGGGGGCCAACGTCCTGACTTTC
>.|.|TRBV4-1|TRBJ1-2
CASSQEGTLYGYTF
TGCGCCAGCAGCCAAGAAGGGACACTGTATGGCTACACCTTC
>few|.|TRBV7-2|TRBJ1-1
CASRESLNTEAFF
TGTGCCAGCAGGGAGTCGTTGAACACTGAAGCTTTCTTT
>few|.|TRBV27|TRBJ2-1
CASGEGGGDEQFF
TGTGCCAGCGGAGAGGGGGGCGGGGATGAGCAGTTCTTC
>few|.|TRBV19|TRBJ1-2
CASTPREKWNYGYTF
TGTGCCAGTACCCCAAGGGAAAAATGGAACTATGGCTACACCTTC
>.|.|TRBV10-3|TRBJ2-7
CAISEEFTHEQYF
TGTGCCATCAGTGAAGAATTTACTCACGAGCAGTACTTC
>.|TRBD1|TRBV7-2|TRBJ1-3
CASSLTGGRVDTIYF
TGTGCCAGCAGCTTAACAGGGGGCAGGGTAGACACCATATATTTT
>.|.|TRBV12-3/TRBV12-4|TRBJ2-3
CASTSWADTQYF
TGTGCCAGCACCTCTTGGGCAGATACGCAGTATTTT
>.|.|TRBV20-1|TRBJ1-5
CSARPGVRLNQPQHF
TGCAGTGCCAGACCTGGGGTTAGGCTCAATCAGCCCCAGCATTTT
>few|.|TRBV4-1|TRBJ2-1
CASSQRILPNNEQFF
TGCGCCAGCAGCCAACGCATCCTCCCCAACAATGAGCAGTTCTTC
>few|.|TRBV6-6|TRBJ1-4
CASRNTGEKLFF
TGTGCCAGCAGGAATACGGGTGAAAAACTGTTTTTT